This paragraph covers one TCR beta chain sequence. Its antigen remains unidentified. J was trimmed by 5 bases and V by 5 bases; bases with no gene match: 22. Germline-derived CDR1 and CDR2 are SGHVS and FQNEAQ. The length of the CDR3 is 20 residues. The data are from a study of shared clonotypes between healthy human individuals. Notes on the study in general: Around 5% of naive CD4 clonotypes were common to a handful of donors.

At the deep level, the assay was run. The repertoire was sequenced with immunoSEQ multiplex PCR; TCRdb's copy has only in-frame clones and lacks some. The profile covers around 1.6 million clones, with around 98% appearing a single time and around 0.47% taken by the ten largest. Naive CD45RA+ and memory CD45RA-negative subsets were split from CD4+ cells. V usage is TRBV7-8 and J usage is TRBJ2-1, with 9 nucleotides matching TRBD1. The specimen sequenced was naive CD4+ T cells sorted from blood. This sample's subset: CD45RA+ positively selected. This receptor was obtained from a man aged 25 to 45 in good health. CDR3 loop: CASSRRTGAYRVRSDNEQFF. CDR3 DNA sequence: TGTGCCAGCAGCAGACGGACAGGGGCATATCGGGTACGTTCGGACAATGAGCAGTTCTTC. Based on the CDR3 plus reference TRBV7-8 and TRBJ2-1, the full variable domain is GAGVSQSPRYKVAKRGQDVALRCDPISGHVSLFWYQQALGQGPEFLTYFQNEAQLDKSGLPSDRFFAERPEGSVSTLKIQRTQQEDSAVYLCASSRRTGAYRVRSDNEQFFGPGTRLTVL.